Included here is one TCR beta chain sequence, with context. The antigen remains unidentified. This sample was included in a study of CD8+ T cells in alopecia areata. Study in general: The study gave treated patients oral tofacitinib at 5 to 10 mg twice daily. Study-level points and caveats: There were also resident alphabeta T cells of normal skin sequenced in scalp samples. Numerous clones, expanded in lesions, remained in scalp and blood during tofacitinib.

The sequencing template was cDNA reverse transcribed from extracted RNA. Sequenced by immunoSEQ multiplex PCR; TCRdb stores in-frame clones only, minus some. The top ten hold approximately 0.7% of the sample, which has roughly 190,000 clones, more than 55% seen once. The CDR3 contains 15 residues. Germline assignment: CDR1 SGHAT and CDR2 FQNNGV. V was trimmed by 3 bases and J by 5 bases, leaving 14 bases between them. As to treatment: oral pan-JAK inhibitor, 5-10 mg twice daily. V usage is TRBV11-2 and J usage is TRBJ2-1; D might be TRBD1 (6 bases). This material consisted of CD4+ T cells sorted from blood, taken at week 4, from a patient treated with tofacitinib. The sequence came from a human donor with alopecia areata. The CDR3 loop is CASSFSDSPNNEQFF. The CDR3 DNA reads as TGTGCCAGCAGCTTTTCGGACAGCCCAAACAATGAGCAGTTCTTC.